This T cell receptor (beta chain) was obtained from a study of long-term antiretroviral therapy in people with HIV. Study outcomes and limitations: The study found narrower CDR3 length ranges in HIV repertoires than in controls. Information pertaining to ART adherence, viral resistance or therapeutic modifications was not obtained.

Version v3.0 of the immunoSEQ assay was performed at survey level. TCRdb keeps only in-frame clones here, not all; method: immunoSEQ multiplex PCR. The sample records 30,000 to 35,000 clones, more than 75% being singletons. Trimming cost V 6 bases and J 0 bases, with 11 bases left between them. The CDR3 runs to 14 residues. Germline V gene data show CDR1 as LNHDA and CDR2 as SQIVND (reference sequence). Of note for this clone: Its antigen remains unidentified.

The chain has TRBV19 and TRBJ1-1; the D gene is possibly TRBD1 (5 bases). Sequenced material: unsorted PBMCs, taken 1.9 years after starting antiretroviral therapy. The TCR comes from a man aged 18 to 29 with HIV. CDR3 amino acids: CASSRDLLNTEAFF. CDR3 bases: TGTGCCAGTAGCAGGGACCTCTTGAACACTGAAGCTTTCTTT.